This passage covers 9 T cell receptor beta chains from one sample sequenced in a study of blood T cell repertoires in COVID-19. The data were produced by immunoSEQ multiplex PCR, yet TCRdb's version contains in-frame clones alone and is incomplete. The table shows approximately 240,000 clones, with about 79% occurring only once. Material for sequencing was peripheral blood. Source of these receptors: a woman aged 40-49 years who had recovered from COVID-19.

This chain joins TRBV28 and TRBJ1-5; D is undetermined. Trimming took off 2 bases at V and 6 bases at J, with 11 bases between the two ends. The CDR3 consists of 14 residues. The germline CDR1 and CDR2 sequences are MDHEN and SYDVKM. For the CDR3, the DNA is TGTGCCAGCAGTTTAGGAGGGCATCGTCAGCCCCAGCATTTT. Encoded protein: CASSLGGHRQPQHF.

The V gene is TRBV4-3, the J gene TRBJ2-1, with a tentative D call TRBD2 (7 bases). The CDR3 consists of 15 residues. Germline V gives CDR1 LGHNA, CDR2 YSLEER. The ends were cut back, 2 bases at V and 5 bases at J, with 13 bases in the middle. CDR3 DNA: TGCGCCAGCAGCCAAATATGGGGGGGCGACAATGAGCAGTTCTTC. Protein: CASSQIWGGDNEQFF.

This rearrangement joins TRBV19 to TRBJ1-6; D gene unclear. The CDR3 has 15 residues. The V and J ends lost 9 bases and 7 bases respectively, with 19 bases between them. CDR1 is LNHDA and CDR2 is SQIVND in the germline V gene (reference sequence). This chain's CDR3 is CASSGDSGFNSPLHF. CDR3 nucleotide sequence: TGTGCCAGCTCCGGGGATTCAGGTTTCAATTCACCCCTCCACTTT.

The rearrangement links TRBV18 to TRBJ2-7; TRBD1 might be the D (6 bases). V shed 3 bases and J shed 3 bases, with 21 bases lying between them. Germline-derived CDR1 and CDR2 are KGHSH and LQKENI. The CDR3 covers 17 residues. CDR3 region: CASSPTAQGPLHYEQYF. CDR3 DNA sequence: TGTGCCAGCTCACCTACCGCCCAGGGGCCCCTCCACTACGAGCAGTACTTC.

The chain uses TRBV5-1 and TRBJ2-1, with 9 nucleotides matching TRBD2. Germline trimming cut 4 bases from V and 11 bases from J; bases unmatched to any gene: 7. CDR1 and CDR2 from the germline V gene are SGHRS and YFSETQ. This CDR3 is built from 13 residues. This CDR3 reads CASSTGTSKKQFF. The CDR3 DNA reads as TGCGCCAGCAGCACCGGGACTAGCAAGAAGCAGTTCTTC.

This clone was found a few times. The V and J genes are TRBV7-2 and TRBJ1-5, with TRBD1 matching 8 bases. The CDR3 extends over 16 amino acids. V shed 2 bases and J 3 bases; nucleotides not matched to a gene: 6. CDR1 and CDR2 (germline): SGHTA, FQGNSA. The CDR3 bases are TGTGCCAGCAGCTTAACAGGACAGGGCAACAATCAGCCCCAGCATTTT. Translation: CASSLTGQGNNQPQHF. The full variable domain, with the rest looked up from reference TRBV7-2 and TRBJ1-5, is GAGVSQSPSNKVTEKGKDVELRCDPISGHTALYWYRQSLGQGLEFLIYFQGNSAPDKSGLPSDRFSAERTGGSVSTLTIQRTQQEDSAVYLCASSLTGQGNNQPQHFGDGTRLSIL.

The chain employs TRBV7-3 and TRBJ1-1; 8 nucleotides line up with TRBD1. The ends lost 3 bases at V and 0 bases at J; junction bases unmatched: 0. Germline CDR1 SGHTA, CDR2 FQGTGA. The CDR3 sequence is 14 residues long. This chain's CDR3 is CASSLDRVNTEAFF. DNA of the CDR3: TGTGCCAGCAGCTTGGACAGGGTGAACACTGAAGCTTTCTTT.

The rearrangement links TRBV9 to TRBJ2-1; 11 positions agree with TRBD2. J lost 3 bases, V lost 0 bases, and 5 bases had no gene match. Germline V gene data show CDR1 as SGDLS and CDR2 as YYNGEE. The length of the CDR3 is 17 residues. CDR3 in amino acids: CASSVEGTSGFYNEQFF. Here the CDR3 DNA reads TGTGCCAGCAGCGTAGAAGGGACTAGCGGATTCTACAATGAGCAGTTCTTC.

The chain combines TRBV7-3 with TRBJ2-3, with D possibly TRBD1 on 5 matching bases. Trimming removed 4 bases at V and 5 bases at J, with 7 bases between. Germline CDR1 and CDR2: SGHTA and FQGTGA. The CDR3 runs to 12 residues. The DNA of the CDR3 is TGTGCCAGCAGCTACGACAGAGATACGCAGTATTTT. Protein sequence: CASSYDRDTQYF.